This TCR beta chain was obtained from a study of molecular identifiers for immune sequencing clone quantification (dated by TCRdb to the late 2010s). Concerning the study at large: For a replicate experiment, the RNA from either about 20,000 or 100,000 naive CD8 T cells was divided into five aliquots, and four of those aliquots went on to sequencing. This methods study benchmarked molecular-identifier clustering-based TCR repertoire sequencing (MIDCIRS) and TCR RNA copy counting, using CD8 T cells to do so. Points the paper makes about the study in general: The sizes of highly expanded clones could end up underestimated when identical TCR molecules share a barcode. Modeling indicated approximately 3 TCR RNA copies recovered per cell, compared with about 10 by digital PCR, which implies a capture efficiency of about 31%. Even against a background of about 960,000 naive CD8 T cells, spiked-in Jurkat TCR RNA amounting to a single cell's worth was reported to be detectable. When barcode sub-clustering was left out, chimeric consensus sequences inflated TCR diversity, with chimeras reaching as high as 47%. In CMV-specific effector cells, clones with more than 20 RNA copies contained over 98% of molecules, whereas in naive cells such clones contained under 1% of molecules. The naive libraries included spiked-in Jurkat TCR RNA (fewer than 11 copies' worth), and this Jurkat TCR RNA is not part of the donor repertoire.

Libraries were constructed by PCR. This sample was sequenced with an Illumina HiSeq 4000. Bulk TCR libraries were prepared as previously described, using TCR primers listed in Table S5. Total RNA was purified with the Qiagen AllPrep DNA/RNA kit. Before any analysis, reads coming from multiple sequencing runs of the same library were combined into one pool. The authors processed their data as follows. Reads were retained only if the reads had an exact TCR constant sequence, and the retained reads were trimmed to 150 nt and grouped according to their 12-nt molecular barcodes. Within each barcode group, reads were sub-clustered at a 15% Levenshtein threshold, and quality-weighted consensus sequences were built per RNA molecule. Non-functional sequences were filtered out, along with any lower-count sequence sitting one edit away from another sequence. On the basis of fitting two negative binomial distributions, barcode sub-clusters with fewer than 20% of the maximum read count were discarded. TCRdb redid the processing of the public reads, applying fastp at Q25 and MiXCR, and retained in-frame beta chains. Rows are combined by CDR3 protein, so each entry shows the most common genes and DNA. The V and J calls follow TCRdb's processing rather than the paper's. Present in this sample are 80,000 to 95,000 distinct CDR3 sequences, 15% to 20% of which were seen just once. The ten biggest clones cover 0.85% of the sample.

Libraries of naive CD8 T cells were built from approximately 20,000 to 980,000 sorted cells, with 10%, 30% or 50% of the purified RNA used. Naive CD8 T cells, defined as CD8+CD4-CCR7+CD45RA+, were FACS-sorted into RLT Plus buffer on a BD FACSAria II. To test detection sensitivity, Jurkat RNA equivalent to over 8 TCR copies was spiked into samples of about 19,000-1,000,000 naive CD8 T cells. CD8 T cells were enriched with RosetteSep CD8+ T Cell Enrichment Cocktail and Ficoll-Paque, followed by ACK red cell lysis. Relative to germline, V is 0 bases shorter and J is 1 base shorter, with 7 bases between their ends. Its CDR3 holds 13 amino acids, cysteine through phenylalanine. Solely the CDR3 DNA is kept, with 39 bases framed from the first base. As encoded in the germline V gene (reference sequence), CDR1 is DFQATT while CDR2 is SNEGSKA. This clonotype occurred many times. What antigen it recognizes has not been identified. No base-level quality is on record; no much larger clone is a single base apart.

Sequenced input: naive CD8+ T cells from blood, with Jurkat cell RNA spiked in. What this sample's cell subset or site label stands for: FACS-sorted CD8+CD4-CCR7+CD45RA+ naive T cells. The sequence is built from TRBV20-1 and TRBJ2-7, with the identity of the D gene unclear. This clonotype was obtained from a human donor in good health. Some libraries in this study had Jurkat cell RNA spiked in. The DNA is as follows: TGCAGTGCTAGAGATCCCACTTCCTACGAGCAGTACTTC. It encodes CSARDPTSYEQYF.